These 14 T cell receptor beta chains were sequenced from one sample in a study of regulatory T cells in long-lasting Graves disease. Sample time point: newly diagnosed GD, antithyroid drugs for less than 3 months. RNA from PBMCs was the source of the TCR library. Sequencing libraries for TCR beta were prepared with iRepertoire HTBI primers and Arm-PCR of CDR3 regions. TCRdb redid the calling of the multiplex PCR reads with MiXCR, one entry per CDR3 protein. Among hundreds of thousands of distinct CDR3 sequences, roughly 17% were seen once, and the ten largest hold less than 35%. This sample also appeared in a second study, on T cells in Graves' hyperthyroidism and ophthalmopathy.

Sequenced here: peripheral blood mononuclear cells (PBMCs), sampled at new diagnosis, from a patient treated with antithyroid drugs. The receptors come from a man aged 35 to 55 with Graves disease.

This chain links TRBV5-1 with TRBJ2-7; D unclear. V was cut by 3 bases and J by 3 bases, with 13 bases left in between. Per the germline V gene, CDR1 is SGHRS and CDR2 is YFSETQ. There are 14 residues in the CDR3. The chain's CDR3 is CASSSGPTDYEQYF. The CDR3 nucleotides are TGCGCCAGCAGCTCCGGCCCTACAGACTACGAGCAGTACTTC.

This clonotype has a count of ten or more. This sequence joins TRBV25-1 and TRBJ1-2; 7 bases line up with TRBD1. The CDR3 runs to 15 residues. With 6 bases clipped from V and 2 bases from J, the junction kept 9 bases outside the gene matches. In germline, CDR1 is MGHDK, CDR2 SYGVNS. Here the CDR3 reads CASSPRLDRNYGYTF. Here the CDR3 DNA reads TGTGCCAGCAGCCCGCGACTGGACAGGAACTATGGCTACACCTTC.

There are a few counts of this clonotype. The V gene is TRBV11-3, the J gene TRBJ2-1; the D is unclear. V lost 1 base, J lost 2 bases, and 6 bases lay in between. There are 14 residues in the CDR3. Germline assignment: CDR1 SGHNT and CDR2 YENEEA. The CDR3 nucleotides read TGTGCCAGCAGCTTAGGGTCAGCCTACAATGAGCAGTTCTTC. It yields the protein CASSLGSAYNEQFF.

This clonotype appeared many times. Written as DNA, the CDR3 is TGCAGTGCCTGGGGGGGCAGGGGAGGTCAGCCCCAGCATTTT. Amino acids: CSAWGGRGGQPQHF. The chain couples TRBV20-1 to TRBJ1-5; TRBD1 might be the D (6 bases). The germline V and J ends were trimmed by 6 bases and 6 bases, with 18 bases remaining between them. The length of the CDR3 is 14 residues. Germline V lookup: CDR1 DFQATT, CDR2 SNEGSKA (reference sequence).

This clonotype has more than one count but fewer than ten. This sequence joins TRBV6-9 and TRBJ2-7; the match to TRBD1 covers 10 bases. Germline values: CDR1 MNHGY, CDR2 SVAAGI. V lost 4 bases and J lost 10; bases outside the gene matches: 10. The CDR3 sequence is 14 residues long. Written as DNA, the CDR3 is TGTGCCAGCAGTTTGTCCCGGGACAGGGGACGCCAGTACTTC. Translated, it gives CASSLSRDRGRQYF.

In this sample, this clonotype turned up many times. J is TRBJ2-5 and V is TRBV2; no clear D. The V gene's germline CDR1 is SNHLY and CDR2 FYNNEI. The CDR3 sequence is 15 residues long. Trimming took off 3 bases at V and 1 base at J, with 12 bases between the two ends. This CDR3 reads CASSDFIRSQETQYF. The CDR3 DNA follows: TGTGCCAGCAGTGATTTTATCAGGTCCCAAGAGACCCAGTACTTC.

This clonotype was counted a few times. The CDR3: CASSYTWAAEETQYF. CDR3 DNA: TGTGCCAGCAGTTACACTTGGGCGGCCGAAGAGACCCAGTACTTC. The chain carries TRBV6-2 or TRBV6-3 and TRBJ2-5, with D unclear. Per germline, CDR1 MNHEY and CDR2 SVGEGT. Trimming took 2 bases from V and 3 from J, leaving 13 bases between them. This CDR3 contains 15 residues.

The rearrangement links TRBV20-1 to TRBJ2-1; no reliable D call. The CDR3 runs 13 residues. Germline CDR1 reads DFQATT; CDR2 reads SNEGSKA (reference sequence). Deletions cut 5 bases from V and 1 base from J, with 9 bases between. The CDR3 sequence is CSAGPPSYNEQFF. CDR3 coding DNA: TGCAGTGCTGGACCCCCTTCCTACAATGAGCAGTTCTTC.

A note on this clonotype: No conserved phenylalanine or tryptophan ends this CDR3, so it is likely a read error. This chain uses TRBV20-1 with TRBJ1-2, with D tentatively TRBD1 (5 bases). V was shortened by 6 bases and J by 6 bases, with 14 bases between the two germline ends. Germline V gives CDR1 DFQATT, CDR2 SNEGSKA (reference sequence). This CDR3 spans 12 amino acids. Written as DNA, the CDR3 is TGCAGTGCCCCGAATCGGGGCGATGGCTACACCCTC. Amino acids: CSAPNRGDGYTL.

The chain is built from TRBV7-9 and TRBJ2-7; D possibly corresponds to TRBD1 (6 bases). Germline CDR1 and CDR2: SEHNR and FQNEAQ (reference sequence). V dropped 5 bases and J dropped 0 bases, with 14 bases sitting between them. This CDR3 comprises 15 residues. The CDR3 DNA reads as TGTGCCAGCAGCGGGACGAGGGACAACTCCTACGAGCAGTACTTC. Encoded protein: CASSGTRDNSYEQYF.

The table lists this clonotype with a few counts. The V and J genes are TRBV10-3 and TRBJ2-2, with TRBD2 matching over 11 bases. J gave up 4 bases and V 10 bases, and 8 bases lay outside the gene matches. Germline values: CDR1 ENHRY, CDR2 SYGVKD. The CDR3 length is 15 residues. The CDR3 reads CATALTSGATGELFF. Here the CDR3 DNA reads TGTGCCACAGCGTTGACTAGCGGGGCCACCGGGGAGCTGTTTTTT.

This chain joins TRBV27 and TRBJ1-5, with unresolved D. Germline loops: CDR1 MNHEY, CDR2 SMNVEV (reference sequence). V was clipped by 6 bases and J by 3 bases, with 9 bases between them. The CDR3 length is 13 residues. The CDR3 loop is CASSREVNQPQHF. The CDR3 region has the DNA TGTGCCAGCAGCCGCGAGGTCAATCAGCCCCAGCATTTT.

This clonotype has just one count. The chain has TRBV7-9 and TRBJ1-1; D is unclear. The CDR3 sequence is 18 residues long. Germline values: CDR1 SEHNR, CDR2 FQNEAQ (reference sequence). Trimming took off 5 bases at V and 4 bases at J, with 26 bases between the two ends. CDR3 residues: CASSPPAFPAVAATEAFF. The DNA of the CDR3 is TGTGCCAGCAGCCCCCCTGCTTTCCCGGCGGTGGCCGCCACTGAAGCTTTCTTT.

This clonotype has a count of ten or more. J is TRBJ1-6 and V is TRBV12-3 or TRBV12-4; TRBD1 is a possible D gene (6 bases). Between the trimmed V and J ends, which lost 6 bases and 0 bases, there was a span of 30 bases. The CDR3 is 22 residues long. DNA for the CDR3: TGTGCCAGCAGGTCCCGGAGGGGGTTTTTGACCGGTCAAAGCTCCTATAATTCACCCCTCCACTTT. Its translation is CASRSRRGFLTGQSSYNSPLHF.